A single sample gave rise to the 23 T cell receptor beta chains below, sequenced in a study of response to subunit inactivated influenza vaccine. TCRdb passed the RT-PCR reads through MiXCR, listing each CDR3 protein once. This sample yields around 650,000 distinct CDR3 sequences, of which around 14% are seen a single time; 9.5% to 13% belongs to the top ten. This sample comprised PBMCs from blood, obtained roughly 13 days after vaccination. The source of these receptors is a man over 45 who received an inactivated influenza vaccine.

This clonotype was seen ten or more times. This chain uses TRBV3-1 with TRBJ1-5; no firm D call. Germline-derived CDR1 and CDR2 are LGHDT and YNNKEL (reference sequence). Trimming shortened V by 1 base and J by 6 bases, and 10 bases separated the two germline ends. This CDR3 region has 14 residues. As DNA, the CDR3 is TGTGCCAGCAGCCAAGGTACCACTGGTCAGCCCCAGCATTTT. This gives the protein CASSQGTTGQPQHF.

V gene TRBV12-3 or TRBV12-4 combines with J gene TRBJ2-1; possible D gene TRBD1, 6 bases. Between the trimmed V and J ends, which lost 6 bases and 6 bases, there was a span of 12 bases. The CDR3 covers 13 residues. CDR3 coding DNA: TGTGCCAGCAGGCTAACAGGGACCAATGAGCAGTTCTTC. Its translation is CASRLTGTNEQFF.

This clonotype was detected a few times. The chain recombines TRBV29-1 with TRBJ1-1; D gene unclear. This CDR3 contains 18 residues. The V gene's germline CDR1 is SQVTM and CDR2 ANQGSEA. V lost 4 bases to trimming and J lost 1 base, with 25 bases between them. The CDR3 sequence: CSVGGLFSMSTGNTEAFF. CDR3 sequence (DNA): TGCAGCGTTGGGGGATTATTCTCGATGAGCACTGGGAACACTGAAGCTTTCTTT.

This clonotype was counted at least ten times. The chain employs TRBV5-1 and TRBJ2-5; the D is unclear. Germline CDR1 reads SGHRS; CDR2 reads YFSETQ. The V end lost 0 bases, the J end lost 5 bases, and 17 bases lay between the germline ends. The CDR3 length is 16 residues. CDR3 sequence (DNA): TGCGCCAGCAGCTTGGTTGGGGTTTCTTCGCAGGAGACCCAGTACTTC. Its translation: CASSLVGVSSQETQYF.

The CDR3 reads CASSEVWGGRNEQYF. As DNA, the CDR3 is TGTGCCAGCAGTGAAGTATGGGGGGGGCGCAACGAGCAGTACTTC. The chain joins TRBV6-1 to TRBJ2-7; TRBD2 might be the D (7 bases). This CDR3 region has 15 residues. V was clipped by 1 base and J by 5 bases, with 15 bases between them. The V gene's germline CDR1 is MNHNS and CDR2 SASEGT.

The rearrangement uses TRBV4-3 and TRBJ1-4, with D possibly TRBD1 on 5 matching bases. The germline V and J ends were trimmed by 0 bases and 15 bases, with 14 bases remaining between them. CDR3 length: 13 residues. Germline V gene data show CDR1 as LGHNA and CDR2 as YSLEER. CDR3 bases: TGCGCCAGCAGCCAAGACGTGGGGATAGGGGTGTTTTTT. Protein: CASSQDVGIGVFF.

This clonotype was seen only a few times. The V and J genes are TRBV21-1 and TRBJ1-3; TRBD1 was called by the table and not checked on the DNA. TRBV21-1 is designated a pseudogene. The CDR3 loop spans 17 amino acids. The CDR3 bases are TGTGCCAGCAGCATTACAGGGGGCGACTACTCTGGAAACACCATATATTTT. This gives the protein CASSITGGDYSGNTIYF.

V gene TRBV4-2 combines with J gene TRBJ2-1, with a possible D match to TRBD2 (5 bases). V lost 2 bases, J lost 9 bases, and 11 bases lay in between. Germline CDR1 and CDR2: LGHNA and YNFKEQ. CDR3 length: 13 amino acids. CDR3 sequence reads: CASSQLGKVEQFF. The CDR3 DNA reads TGTGCCAGCAGCCAACTCGGGAAGGTTGAGCAGTTCTTC.

V gene TRBV28 combines with J gene TRBJ1-6; 7 nucleotides align to TRBD1. V trimming: 8 bases; J trimming: 6 bases; junction bases outside the gene matches: 7. Germline CDR1 is MDHEN and CDR2 is SYDVKM. The CDR3 spans 14 residues. The CDR3 sequence is CASCRGTVNSPLHF. The CDR3 bases are TGTGCCAGCTGCCGAGGGACAGTTAATTCACCCCTCCACTTT.

This clonotype has a handful of counts. V and J are TRBV20-1 and TRBJ1-6; 7 bases agree with TRBD1. Trimming took 3 bases from V and 4 from J; bases not matched to a gene: 3. This CDR3 is built from 14 residues. Germline CDR1 DFQATT, CDR2 SNEGSKA (reference sequence). The CDR3 DNA sequence: TGCAGTGCTAGTCTGGGACAGTATAATTCACCCCTCCACTTT. Protein product: CSASLGQYNSPLHF.

This clonotype was detected a few times. The chain employs TRBV20-1 and TRBJ1-1; unclear D gene. Trimming left V 3 bases short and J 6 bases short, with 11 bases between. Per the germline V gene, CDR1 is DFQATT and CDR2 is SNEGSKA (reference sequence). The CDR3 consists of 12 residues. CDR3 in DNA: TGCAGTGCTAGCGAGGGTCCCGCTGAAGCTTTCTTT. Translated: CSASEGPAEAFF.

This clonotype was counted a few times. The chain combines TRBV2 with TRBJ1-2; 9 positions match TRBD1. Germline CDR1 reads SNHLY; CDR2 reads FYNNEI. This CDR3 comprises 15 residues. Unmatched junction bases numbered 3, after V lost 0 bases and J lost 4 bases. CDR3 nucleotides: TGTGCCAGCAGTGAAGCGACAGGGGGACGCTATGGCTACACCTTC. This codes for CASSEATGGRYGYTF.

V gene TRBV10-3 combines with J gene TRBJ2-5; D is perhaps TRBD2 (6 bases). In germline, CDR1 is ENHRY, CDR2 SYGVKD. The CDR3 is 15 residues long. V was pared by 2 bases and J by 1 base, with 11 bases between. The CDR3 DNA is TGTGCCATCAGTGAGCAGTGGACTACCCAAGAGACCCAGTACTTC. Amino acids: CAISEQWTTQETQYF.

This clonotype has just a few counts. V gene TRBV2 combines with J gene TRBJ1-5; D is uncertain. Deletions cut 5 bases from V and 2 bases from J, with 10 bases between. CDR1 is SNHLY, CDR2 FYNNEI, per germline. The CDR3 covers 14 residues. CDR3 bases: TGTGCCAGCAGTCGGGAAATGGGCAATCAGCCCCAGCATTTT. Amino acids: CASSREMGNQPQHF.

This clonotype came up once. The rearrangement joins TRBV20-1 to TRBJ1-6, with unresolved D. CDR3 length: 16 residues. Trimming took 0 bases from V and 10 from J, leaving 19 bases between them. The germline CDR1 and CDR2 sequences are DFQATT and SNEGSKA (reference sequence). CDR3 coding DNA: TGCAGTGCTAGAGATCGGACGATAAGTTCTAAGTCACCCCTCCACTTT. Translation gives CSARDRTISSKSPLHF.

There are many counts of this clonotype. The chain carries TRBV12-3 or TRBV12-4 and TRBJ2-2; D unresolved. This CDR3 is 14 amino acids long. Trimming removed 5 bases from V and 1 base from J, with 8 bases in between. CDR3 in amino acids: CASSRLGNTGELFF. The DNA for the CDR3 is TGTGCCAGCAGTCGATTAGGGAACACCGGGGAGCTGTTTTTT.

This clonotype came up a few times. This chain connects TRBV15 to TRBJ1-1; maybe TRBD1 (6 bases). Germline V gene data show CDR1 as LNHNV and CDR2 as YYDKDF (reference sequence). V dropped 4 bases and J dropped 1 base, with 7 bases sitting between them. CDR3 length equals 13 residues. The CDR3 here is CATSKDRNTEAFF. The CDR3 DNA reads as TGTGCCACCAGCAAGGACAGGAACACTGAAGCTTTCTTT.

This clonotype has a handful of counts. This sequence joins TRBV2 and TRBJ1-5; perhaps TRBD1 as D (6 bases). V was shortened by 2 bases and J by 5 bases, with 13 bases between the two germline ends. CDR3 size: 15 residues. Germline-derived CDR1 and CDR2 are SNHLY and FYNNEI. The CDR3 bases are TGTGCCAGCAGTGAATTACTAGGGGGTCATCAGCCCCAGCATTTT. Translating it yields CASSELLGGHQPQHF. Full variable domain (missing parts from reference TRBV2 and TRBJ1-5): EPEVTQTPSHQVTQMGQEVILRCVPISNHLYFYWYRQILGQKVEFLVSFYNNEISEKSEIFDDQFSVERPDGSNFTLKIRSTKLEDSAMYFCASSELLGGHQPQHFGDGTRLSIL.

The sample holds many counts of this clonotype. The genes are TRBV20-1 and TRBJ2-1; D unclear. The CDR3 spans 14 residues. Germline CDR1 and CDR2: DFQATT and SNEGSKA (reference sequence). V was pared by 0 bases and J by 0 bases, with 6 bases between. CDR3: CSARDLGSYNEQFF. The CDR3 DNA sequence: TGCAGTGCTAGAGATCTGGGCTCCTACAATGAGCAGTTCTTC.

This clonotype was picked up a small number of times. V is TRBV28 and J is TRBJ1-5, with D possibly TRBD1 on 6 matching bases. Looked up from germline, CDR1 is MDHEN and CDR2 is SYDVKM. This CDR3 region has 16 residues. The germline V and J ends were trimmed by 6 bases and 0 bases, with 15 bases remaining between them. The CDR3 here is CASRSPPGDSNQPQHF. The CDR3 DNA sequence: TGTGCCAGCAGATCTCCCCCAGGGGATAGCAATCAGCCCCAGCATTTT.

This clonotype was recorded only once. Written as DNA, the CDR3 is TGTGCCAGCAGTACACAGGGGGCGCGAAATTCACCCCTCCACTTT. Translated, it gives CASSTQGARNSPLHF. The chain is built from TRBV12-3 or TRBV12-4 and TRBJ1-6; 9 bases agree with TRBD1. V was pared by 5 bases and J by 7 bases, with 6 bases of the junction left unmatched. This CDR3 is built from 15 residues.

This clonotype occurred many times. This chain links TRBV6-1 with TRBJ2-1; 14 bases are shared with TRBD2. The CDR3 is made up of 14 amino acids. Germline trimming cut 6 bases from V and 7 bases from J; bases unmatched to any gene: 2. Per germline, CDR1 MNHNS and CDR2 SASEGT. CDR3 amino acids: CASRGLAGENEQFF. The CDR3, as DNA: TGTGCCAGCAGGGGACTAGCGGGAGAAAATGAGCAGTTCTTC.

V gene TRBV7-2 combines with J gene TRBJ2-3; 9 positions match TRBD2. This CDR3 region has 15 residues. Trimming took 4 bases from V and 1 from J; bases not matched to a gene: 3. Germline V gene lookup returns CDR1 SGHTA and CDR2 FQGNSA. The chain's CDR3 is CASSWGLARTDTQYF. The CDR3 bases are TGTGCCAGCAGCTGGGGACTAGCCCGCACAGATACGCAGTATTTT.